The rows below give T cell receptor beta chains drawn from one sample of a study of shared clonotypes between healthy human individuals. Repertoires were generated with immunoSEQ multiplex PCR, while TCRdb's copy carries only in-frame clones and drops some. The sample carries around 640,000 clones, roughly 96% recorded once. Sequencing input: naive CD8+ T cells sorted from blood. The receptors originated from a woman in her twenties or thirties in good health. CDR3s include the opening cysteine and the closing phenylalanine or tryptophan. D genes are given only for firm matches. Only part of the rows carry a size: once, few, many, or a class if the clone is expanded.

cdr3_length: 13
j_call: TRBJ1-4
d_call: -
v_call: TRBV6-5
clone_size: -
cdr3_nt: TGTGCCAGCAGTTACTCCCCCCGGGAAAAACTGTTTTTT
cdr3_aa: CASSYSPREKLFF

cdr3_length: 16
j_call: TRBJ2-2
d_call: TRBD2
v_call: TRBV10-3
clone_size: -
cdr3_nt: TGTGCCATCAGTGCGGCTAGCGGGAGAAGGGCCGGGGAGCTGTTTTTT
cdr3_aa: CAISAASGRRAGELFF

cdr3_length: 15
j_call: TRBJ1-1
d_call: -
v_call: TRBV11-2
clone_size: -
cdr3_nt: TGTGCCAGCAGCTTAGTAGGGGGGAAAAACACTGAAGCTTTCTTT
cdr3_aa: CASSLVGGKNTEAFF

cdr3_length: 16
j_call: TRBJ1-5
d_call: -
v_call: TRBV5-6
clone_size: once
cdr3_nt: TGTGCCAGCAGCTTGGGTGAAACCTTGGTGGGCCAGCCCCAGCATTTT
cdr3_aa: CASSLGETLVGQPQHF

cdr3_length: 15
j_call: TRBJ2-7
d_call: TRBD2
v_call: TRBV28
clone_size: -
cdr3_nt: TGTGCCAGCAGTTTATGGACTAGCGGGAGCTACGAGCAGTACTTC
cdr3_aa: CASSLWTSGSYEQYF

cdr3_length: 15
j_call: TRBJ1-1
d_call: -
v_call: TRBV13
clone_size: -
cdr3_nt: TGTGCCAGCAGCCCCCCTTTGGGGGGCGGCACTGAAGCTTTCTTT
cdr3_aa: CASSPPLGGGTEAFF

cdr3_length: 14
j_call: TRBJ1-1
d_call: TRBD1
v_call: TRBV19
clone_size: -
cdr3_nt: TGTGCCAGTAGTATCCAGGGGGCTTGGACTGAAGCTTTCTTT
cdr3_aa: CASSIQGAWTEAFF

cdr3_length: 15
j_call: TRBJ1-2
d_call: TRBD1
v_call: TRBV27
clone_size: -
cdr3_nt: TGTGCCAGCTCGGAGGCAGGGGGTCTTCACTATGGCTACACCTTC
cdr3_aa: CASSEAGGLHYGYTF

cdr3_length: 15
j_call: TRBJ2-7
d_call: TRBD2
v_call: TRBV10-2
clone_size: -
cdr3_nt: TGCGCCAGCAACGGACTAGCGGATAGCTCCTACGAGCAGTACTTC
cdr3_aa: CASNGLADSSYEQYF

cdr3_length: 12
j_call: TRBJ1-5
d_call: -
v_call: TRBV11-2
clone_size: -
cdr3_nt: TGTGCCAGCAGCTCGAAGGGTCAGCCCCAGCATTTT
cdr3_aa: CASSSKGQPQHF

cdr3_length: 13
j_call: TRBJ2-6
d_call: -
v_call: TRBV27
clone_size: -
cdr3_nt: TGTGCCAGCAGTTTTTCTGGGGCCAACGTCCTGACTTTC
cdr3_aa: CASSFSGANVLTF

cdr3_length: 15
j_call: TRBJ1-1
d_call: -
v_call: TRBV4-1
clone_size: -
cdr3_nt: TGCGCCAGCAGCCACGACCCCGGGGTCAACACTGAAGCTTTCTTT
cdr3_aa: CASSHDPGVNTEAFF

cdr3_length: 11
j_call: TRBJ2-7
d_call: TRBD1
v_call: TRBV19
clone_size: -
cdr3_nt: TGTGCCACTAGACAGGGAACCGAGCAGTACTTC
cdr3_aa: CATRQGTEQYF

cdr3_length: 12
j_call: TRBJ2-7
d_call: -
v_call: TRBV7-6
clone_size: -
cdr3_nt: TGTGCCAGCAGGGGACTCTCCTACGAGCAGTACTTC
cdr3_aa: CASRGLSYEQYF